This T cell receptor (beta chain) was recovered during a study of blood T cell repertoires in COVID-19. As for the study in general: Spain, Italy and the United States supplied samples that represented acute and convalescent COVID-19.

As originally analysed: How many nucleated cells were present was estimated from reference gene primer amplification. Assay: immunoSEQ multiplex PCR; the TCRdb copy retains only in-frame clones and omits some. For V, J and clone size, that table is used; D and trimming come from the DNA. The sample yields around 110,000 clones, 70% to 85% seen once. Per germline, CDR1 SGHTA and CDR2 FQGNSA. V lost 3 bases, J lost 6 bases, and 23 bases lay in between. The CDR3 extends over 17 amino acids. This clone was seen a few times. Sequenced: peripheral blood. The source is a woman aged 70-85 years with acute or convalescent COVID-19. This sequence joins TRBV7-2 and TRBJ1-2; a weak D match, TRBD1 (6 bases). CDR3 residues: CASSLSTVVRQGNGYTF. CDR3 nucleotide sequence: TGTGCCAGCAGCTTGAGCACTGTGGTGAGGCAGGGGAATGGCTACACCTTC.